This note documents a single T cell receptor (beta chain) sequence. This clonotype was counted at least ten times. No cognate antigen has been identified for it. Within one base of it there is no much larger clone, and no base qualities were kept. Graves' hyperthyroidism was defined as stable when no progression to ophthalmopathy occurred over 18 months of follow-up. Hyperthyroidism patients were newly diagnosed, had a disease duration of under 2 months, and were aged 18 to 65 years. Exclusion was applied to patients with uncontrolled infections, other autoimmune diseases, pregnancy or lactation. Diagnoses were established on the basis of clinical symptoms, serum thyroxine and TRAb, thyroid ultrasound, and orbital computed tomography. PBMCs were isolated from more than 8 ml of fresh peripheral blood by Ficoll-Paque density gradient centrifugation. Total RNA was extracted with Trizol reagent, and quality was checked on an Agilent 2100 Bioanalyzer.

The data were obtained in a study of T cells in Graves' hyperthyroidism and ophthalmopathy (dated by TCRdb to between 2017 and 2020). For context, the study as a whole: Peripheral blood samples were taken at initial diagnosis, before any treatment was given. Prospective prediction of ophthalmopathy was tested in an independent validation cohort consisting of fewer than 20 hyperthyroidism patients and 17 patients who later progressed to ophthalmopathy. To identify distinguishing TCR V-J signatures, a discovery cohort of 100 patients was used, comprising under 45 with Graves' ophthalmopathy and around 60 with stable Graves' hyperthyroidism. The paper reports TCR Vbeta CDR3 sequencing of some 140 peripheral blood samples: under 45 ophthalmopathy, around 80 hyperthyroidism and 17 progressor patients. Once sampling was done, hyperthyroidism patients were given methimazole at a starting dose of 30 mg daily, whereas ophthalmopathy patients were given high-dose intravenous methylprednisolone. In addition, the study compared T-cell repertoires in thyroid tissue and in blood from 6 or 7 Graves' hyperthyroidism patients. The approximately 98 discovery patients were randomly divided into training and test sets at a 7:3 ratio. Paper-wide results and their limitations: In cross-validation, a model built on a 13 V-J signature told ophthalmopathy apart from stable hyperthyroidism with 85% to 90% sensitivity and about 81% specificity, and in testing the same model reached 80%/75%. Most expanded thyroid clonotypes (frequency above 0.001) were also detected in blood, suggesting blood repertoires may reflect thyroid immune responses. Sample size was not statistically predetermined, and blinding of investigators to group allocation was not performed. In validation, the model predicted progression to ophthalmopathy a median of about 6.8 months before onset, with roughly 70% sensitivity and 72.22% specificity.

Amplification of TCR beta CDR3 regions was carried out from RNA transcripts. The TCR CDR3 was subjected to a first round of RT-PCR using the HTBI primer set and the Qiagen OneStep RT-PCR kit. Libraries were constructed in a second round of multiplex PCR, after which size selection and purification were performed. Paired-end sequencing of the libraries was performed with 100 bp reads on an Illumina HiSeq2000. Per the original workflow: SOAPnuke was used to process the raw data, removing reads that contained adapters or uncalled bases, had a mean Phred below 15, or lacked an exact match to the constant primer or identifier. High-quality paired reads were merged with COPE v1.2.5, and unique nucleotide sequences were defined as clonotypes. MiTCR v1.1 was used to align clonotypes to the IMGT TRBV, TRBD and TRBJ reference segments. Analysis was restricted to V-J combinations with a frequency above 0.0001, which covered 99.2% of repertoires. The TCS score was defined as F50 (clonal expansion) divided by E x V (chaos), with BLOSUM62-based TCRdist calculated between CDR3 peptides within each V-J. Welch's t-statistics and random forest reduced fewer than 600 V-J features to around 14, which were used in a naive Bayes classifier (R e1071). In TCRdb, the public reads were trimmed at Q25 with fastp and aligned with MiXCR, with productive beta chains retained. Each entry is one CDR3 protein sequence, shown with its most common DNA and genes. The V and J calls here are based on TCRdb, not the publication. Recorded for this sample are about 550,000 distinct CDR3 sequences; less than 25% of them occurred a single time. The ten largest clones add up to about 30% of the sample.

The CDR3 covers 15 residues, taking in both the cysteine and the phenylalanine. Of the read, only the CDR3 DNA is kept; its 45 bases are in frame from base 1. Sequences MGHRA (CDR1) and YSYEKL (CDR2) are obtained from the germline V gene. Trimming at the junction amounts to 7 bases on V and 3 bases on J, and the germline ends lie 18 bases apart. The receptor comes from a man aged 18 to 30 with Graves' hyperthyroidism. This chain is built from TRBV4-1 and TRBJ1-2; the D gene is perhaps TRBD1, from 6 matching bases. Sample: blood. The DNA is TGCGCCAGCACCCCGTCTTTGGGGGCATACTATGGCTACACCTTC. Its coded protein is CASTPSLGAYYGYTF.